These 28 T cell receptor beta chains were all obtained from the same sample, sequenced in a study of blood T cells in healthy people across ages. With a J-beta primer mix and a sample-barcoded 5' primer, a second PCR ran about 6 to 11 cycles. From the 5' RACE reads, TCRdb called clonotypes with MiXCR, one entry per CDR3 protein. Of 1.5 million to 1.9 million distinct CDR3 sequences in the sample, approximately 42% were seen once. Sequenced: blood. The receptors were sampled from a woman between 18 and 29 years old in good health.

As DNA, the CDR3 is TGTGCCAGCAGTCTAGGGGGACAGGGTCAGTTCTTC. Its protein product is CASSLGGQGQFF. V and J are TRBV11-2 and TRBJ2-1, with 9 positions matching TRBD1. Per the germline V gene, CDR1 is SGHAT and CDR2 is FQNNGV. V shed 6 bases, J shed 13 bases, and the junction held 7 bases outside the gene matches. The CDR3 is 12 residues long. The entire variable domain, with the rest obtained from reference TRBV11-2 and TRBJ2-1, is as follows: EAGVAQSPRYKIIEKRQSVAFWCNPISGHATLYWYQQILGQGPKLLIQFQNNGVVDDSQLPKDRFSAERLKGVDSTLKIQPAKLEDSAVYLCASSLGGQGQFFGPGTRLTVL.

CDR3 protein: CASSFQLTYNEQFF. The CDR3 DNA reads as TGTGCCAGCAGTTTCCAGCTAACCTACAATGAGCAGTTCTTC. V and J are TRBV12-3 or TRBV12-4 and TRBJ2-1; no definite D call. The CDR3 is 14 amino acids. The V gene lost 3 bases and the J gene lost 2 bases, with 8 bases spanning the gap.

The CDR3 reads CASSESRETQFF. As DNA, the CDR3 is TGCGCCAGCAGTGAGTCGCGGGAGACCCAGTTCTTC. The chain has TRBV10-1 and TRBJ2-1; 7 bases align to TRBD2. CDR1 and CDR2 (germline): WNHNN, SYGVQD (reference sequence). CDR3 size: 12 residues. V was pared by 0 bases and J by 13 bases, with 3 bases of the junction left unmatched.

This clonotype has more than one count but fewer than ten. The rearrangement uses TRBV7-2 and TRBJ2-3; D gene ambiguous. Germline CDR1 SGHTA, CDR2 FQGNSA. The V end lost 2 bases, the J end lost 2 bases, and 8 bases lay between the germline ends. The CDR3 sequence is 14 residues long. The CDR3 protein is CASSLRPNTDTQYF. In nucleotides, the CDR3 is TGTGCCAGCAGCTTAAGACCCAACACAGATACGCAGTATTTT.

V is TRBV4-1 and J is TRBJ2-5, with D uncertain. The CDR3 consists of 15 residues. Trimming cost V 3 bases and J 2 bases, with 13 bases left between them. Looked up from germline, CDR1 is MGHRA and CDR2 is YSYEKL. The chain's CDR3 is CASSHRPGGQETQYF. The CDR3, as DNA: TGCGCCAGCAGCCATAGACCCGGCGGTCAAGAGACCCAGTACTTC.

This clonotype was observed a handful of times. The CDR3 region has the DNA TGCAGCGTTGGGACAAGGGGGGACACTGAAGCTTTCTTT. Translated: CSVGTRGDTEAFF. This chain links TRBV29-1 with TRBJ1-1; tentatively, D is TRBD1 (6 bases). The germline V gene encodes CDR1 SQVTM and CDR2 ANQGSEA. Trimming took 4 bases from V and 3 from J, leaving 12 bases between them. The CDR3 runs 13 residues.

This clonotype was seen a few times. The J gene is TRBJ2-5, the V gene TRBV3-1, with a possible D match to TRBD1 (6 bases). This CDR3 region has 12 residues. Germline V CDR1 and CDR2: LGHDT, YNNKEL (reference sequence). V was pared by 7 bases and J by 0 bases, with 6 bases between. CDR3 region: CASKGDQETQYF. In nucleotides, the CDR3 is TGTGCCAGCAAGGGGGACCAAGAGACCCAGTACTTC.

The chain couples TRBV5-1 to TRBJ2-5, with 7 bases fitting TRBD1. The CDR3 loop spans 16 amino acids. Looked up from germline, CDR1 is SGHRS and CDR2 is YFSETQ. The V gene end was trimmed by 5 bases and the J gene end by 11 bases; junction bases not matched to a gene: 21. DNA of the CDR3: TGCGCCAGCAGGGGTGGGTCGACAGGGTTTTCCAATGAGCAGTACTTC. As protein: CASRGGSTGFSNEQYF.

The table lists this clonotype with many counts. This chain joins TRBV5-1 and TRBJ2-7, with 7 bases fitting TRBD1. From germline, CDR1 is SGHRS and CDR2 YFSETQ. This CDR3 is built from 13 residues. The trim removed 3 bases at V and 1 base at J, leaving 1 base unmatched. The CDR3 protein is CASSWTGSYEQYF. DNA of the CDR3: TGCGCCAGCAGCTGGACAGGTTCCTACGAGCAGTACTTC.

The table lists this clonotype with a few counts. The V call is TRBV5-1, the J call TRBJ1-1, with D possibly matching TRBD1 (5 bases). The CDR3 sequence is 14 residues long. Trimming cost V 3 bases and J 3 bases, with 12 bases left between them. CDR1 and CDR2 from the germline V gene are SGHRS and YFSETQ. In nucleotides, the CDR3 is TGCGCCAGCAGCTCACTATCGGGGGACACTGAAGCTTTCTTT. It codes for CASSSLSGDTEAFF.

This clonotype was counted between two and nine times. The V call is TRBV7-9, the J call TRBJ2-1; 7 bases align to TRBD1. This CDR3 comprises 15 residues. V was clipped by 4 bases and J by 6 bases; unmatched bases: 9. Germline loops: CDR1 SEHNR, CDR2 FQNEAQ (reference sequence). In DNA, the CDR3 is TGTGCCAGCAGCTCACAGGGGTCCTCGGGCAATGAGCAGTTCTTC. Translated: CASSSQGSSGNEQFF.

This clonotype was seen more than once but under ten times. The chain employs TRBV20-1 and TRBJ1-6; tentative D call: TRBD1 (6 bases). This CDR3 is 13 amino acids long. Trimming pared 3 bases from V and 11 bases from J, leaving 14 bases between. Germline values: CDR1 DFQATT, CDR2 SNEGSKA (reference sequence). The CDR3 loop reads CSARGHSTPPLHF. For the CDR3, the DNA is TGCAGTGCTAGGGGACATAGCACTCCACCCCTCCACTTT.

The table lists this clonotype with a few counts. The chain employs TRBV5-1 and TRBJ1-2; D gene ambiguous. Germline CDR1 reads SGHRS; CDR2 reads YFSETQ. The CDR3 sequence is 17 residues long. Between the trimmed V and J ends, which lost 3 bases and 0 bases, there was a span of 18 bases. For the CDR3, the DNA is TGCGCCAGCAGCTCCCTTCCGGGCGTCATAGCTAACTATGGCTACACCTTC. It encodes CASSSLPGVIANYGYTF.

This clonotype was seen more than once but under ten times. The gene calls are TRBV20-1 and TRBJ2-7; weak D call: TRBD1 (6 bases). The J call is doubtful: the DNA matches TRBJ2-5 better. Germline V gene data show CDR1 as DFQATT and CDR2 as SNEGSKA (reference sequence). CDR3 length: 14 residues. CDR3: CSARDRRGGETQYF. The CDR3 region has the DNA TGCAGTGCTAGAGATCGGAGAGGGGGAGAGACCCAGTACTTC.

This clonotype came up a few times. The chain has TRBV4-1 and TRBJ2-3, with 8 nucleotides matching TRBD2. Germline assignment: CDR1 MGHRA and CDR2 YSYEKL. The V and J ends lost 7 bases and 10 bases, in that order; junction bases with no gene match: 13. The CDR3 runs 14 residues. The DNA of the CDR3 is TGCGCCAGCAACCCGGCGGGACTAGGATCGGCGCAGTATTTT. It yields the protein CASNPAGLGSAQYF.

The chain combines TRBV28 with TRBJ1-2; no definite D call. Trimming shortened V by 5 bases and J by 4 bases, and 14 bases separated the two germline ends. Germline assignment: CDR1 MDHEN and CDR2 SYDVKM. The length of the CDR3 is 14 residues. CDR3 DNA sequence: TGTGCCAGCAGTGTAGAACCTTCCCCCTATGGCTACACCTTC. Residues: CASSVEPSPYGYTF.

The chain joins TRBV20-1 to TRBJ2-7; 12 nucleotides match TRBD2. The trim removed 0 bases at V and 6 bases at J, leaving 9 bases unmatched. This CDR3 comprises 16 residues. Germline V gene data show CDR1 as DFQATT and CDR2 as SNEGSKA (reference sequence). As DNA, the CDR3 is TGCAGTGCTAGAGATTCCCATCTAGCGGGAGGGGGCGAGCAGTACTTC. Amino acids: CSARDSHLAGGGEQYF.

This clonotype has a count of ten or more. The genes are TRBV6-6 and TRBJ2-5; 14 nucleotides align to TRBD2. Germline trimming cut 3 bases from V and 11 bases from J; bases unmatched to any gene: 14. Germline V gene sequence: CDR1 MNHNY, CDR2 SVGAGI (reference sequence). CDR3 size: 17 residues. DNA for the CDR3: TGTGCCAGCAGTTATCTGGGACTAGCGGGAGTGTACAATGAGCAGTACTTC. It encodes CASSYLGLAGVYNEQYF.

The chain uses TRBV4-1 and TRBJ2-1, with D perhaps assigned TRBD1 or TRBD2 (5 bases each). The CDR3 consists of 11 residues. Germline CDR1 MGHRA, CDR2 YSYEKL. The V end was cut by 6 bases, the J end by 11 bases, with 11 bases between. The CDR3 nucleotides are TGCGCCAGCAGGCTCGGGGCCAAGCAGTTCTTC. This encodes CASRLGAKQFF.

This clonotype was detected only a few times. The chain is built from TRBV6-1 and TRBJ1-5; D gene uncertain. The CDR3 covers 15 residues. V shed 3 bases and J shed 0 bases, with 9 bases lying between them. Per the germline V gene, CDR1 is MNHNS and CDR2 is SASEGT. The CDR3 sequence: CASSDGSYSNQPQHF. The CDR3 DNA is TGTGCCAGCAGTGACGGGTCGTATAGCAATCAGCCCCAGCATTTT.

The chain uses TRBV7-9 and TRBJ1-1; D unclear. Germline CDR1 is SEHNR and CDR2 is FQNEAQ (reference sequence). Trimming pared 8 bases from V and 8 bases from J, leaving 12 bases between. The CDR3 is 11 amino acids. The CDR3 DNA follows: TGTGCCAGCCAGGAACTGACAGAAGCTTTCTTT. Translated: CASQELTEAFF.

The CDR3 protein is CASSLSVGNTIYF. Here the CDR3 DNA reads TGTGCCAGCAGTTTGTCTGTAGGAAACACCATATATTTT. The chain employs TRBV28 and TRBJ1-3; D remains unclear. Trimming cost V 3 bases and J 4 bases, with 7 bases left between them. CDR3 size: 13 residues. Looked up from germline, CDR1 is MDHEN and CDR2 is SYDVKM. Using reference TRBV28 and TRBJ1-3 for the parts outside the CDR3, the full variable domain is DVKVTQSSRYLVKRTGEKVFLECVQDMDHENMFWYRQDPGLGLRLIYFSYDVKMKEKGDIPEGYSVSREKKERFSLILESASTNQTSMYLCASSLSVGNTIYFGEGSWLTVV.

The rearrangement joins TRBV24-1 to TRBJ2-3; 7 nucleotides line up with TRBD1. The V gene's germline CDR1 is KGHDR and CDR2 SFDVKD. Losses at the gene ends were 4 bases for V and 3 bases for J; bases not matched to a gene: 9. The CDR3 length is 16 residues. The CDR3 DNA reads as TGTGCCACCAGTGAAATAACTTCGACAGGGACAGATACGCAGTATTTT. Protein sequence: CATSEITSTGTDTQYF.

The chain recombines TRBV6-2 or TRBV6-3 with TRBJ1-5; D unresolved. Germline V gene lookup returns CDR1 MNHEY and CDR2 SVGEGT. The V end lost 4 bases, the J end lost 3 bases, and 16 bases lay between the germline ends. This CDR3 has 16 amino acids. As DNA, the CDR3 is TGTGCCAGCAGTTCTGCCGGGCACCGATACAATCAGCCCCAGCATTTT. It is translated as CASSSAGHRYNQPQHF.

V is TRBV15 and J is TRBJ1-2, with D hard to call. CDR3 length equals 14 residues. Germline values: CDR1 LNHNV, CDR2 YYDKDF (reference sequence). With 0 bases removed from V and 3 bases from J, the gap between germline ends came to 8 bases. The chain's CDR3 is CATSRDSGDYGYTF. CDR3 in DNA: TGTGCCACCAGCAGAGATAGTGGGGACTATGGCTACACCTTC.

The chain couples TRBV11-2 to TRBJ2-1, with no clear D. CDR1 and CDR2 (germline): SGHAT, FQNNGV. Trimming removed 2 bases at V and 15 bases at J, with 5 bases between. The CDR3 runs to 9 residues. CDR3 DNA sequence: TGTGCCAGCAGCTTATCGTCGTTCTTC. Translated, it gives CASSLSSFF.

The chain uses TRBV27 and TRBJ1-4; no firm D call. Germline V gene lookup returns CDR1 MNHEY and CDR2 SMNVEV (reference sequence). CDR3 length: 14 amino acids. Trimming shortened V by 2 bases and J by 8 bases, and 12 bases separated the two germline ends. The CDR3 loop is CASSLAGSPEKLFF. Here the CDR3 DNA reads TGTGCCAGCAGTTTAGCCGGGAGTCCCGAAAAACTGTTTTTT.

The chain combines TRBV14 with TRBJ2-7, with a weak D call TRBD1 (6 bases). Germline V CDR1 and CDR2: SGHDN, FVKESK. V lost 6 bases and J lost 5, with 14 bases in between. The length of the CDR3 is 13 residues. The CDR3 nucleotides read TGTGCCAGCAGTCTACAGAACAGGGACGAGCAGTACTTC. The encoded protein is CASSLQNRDEQYF.